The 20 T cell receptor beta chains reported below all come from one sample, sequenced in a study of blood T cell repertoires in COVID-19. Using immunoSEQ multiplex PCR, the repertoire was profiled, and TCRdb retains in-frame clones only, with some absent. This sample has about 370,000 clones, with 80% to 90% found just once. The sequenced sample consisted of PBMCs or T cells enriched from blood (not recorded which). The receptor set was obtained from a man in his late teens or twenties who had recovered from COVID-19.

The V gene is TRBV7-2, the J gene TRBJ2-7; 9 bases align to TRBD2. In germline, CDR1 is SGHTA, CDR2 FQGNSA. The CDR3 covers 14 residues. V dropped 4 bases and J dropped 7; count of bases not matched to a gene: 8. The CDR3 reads CASSSYGLAREQYF. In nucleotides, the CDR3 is TGTGCCAGCAGCTCCTATGGACTAGCGAGGGAGCAGTACTTC.

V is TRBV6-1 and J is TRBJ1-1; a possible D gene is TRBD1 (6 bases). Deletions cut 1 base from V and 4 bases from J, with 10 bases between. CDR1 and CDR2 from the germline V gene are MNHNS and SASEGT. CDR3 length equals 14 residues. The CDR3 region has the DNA TGTGCCAGCAGTGAAGGGGGGCTTGGCACTGAAGCTTTCTTT. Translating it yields CASSEGGLGTEAFF.

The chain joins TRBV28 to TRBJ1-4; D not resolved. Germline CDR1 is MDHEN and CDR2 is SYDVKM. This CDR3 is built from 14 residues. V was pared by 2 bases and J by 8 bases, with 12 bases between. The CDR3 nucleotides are TGTGCCAGCAGTTTAGAGGGAAAGGTCGAAAAACTGTTTTTT. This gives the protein CASSLEGKVEKLFF.

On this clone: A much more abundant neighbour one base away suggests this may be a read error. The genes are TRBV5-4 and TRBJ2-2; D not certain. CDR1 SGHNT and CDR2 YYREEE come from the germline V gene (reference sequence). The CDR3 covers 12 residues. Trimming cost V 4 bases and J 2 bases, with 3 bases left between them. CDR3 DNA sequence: TGTGCCAGCAGCCGTAACACCGGGGAGCTGTTTTTT. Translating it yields CASSRNTGELFF. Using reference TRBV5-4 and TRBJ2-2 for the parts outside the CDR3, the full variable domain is ETGVTQSPTHLIKTRGQQVTLRCSSQSGHNTVSWYQQALGQGPQFIFQYYREEENGRGNFPPRFSGLQFPNYSSELNVNALELDDSALYLCASSRNTGELFFGEGSRLTVL.

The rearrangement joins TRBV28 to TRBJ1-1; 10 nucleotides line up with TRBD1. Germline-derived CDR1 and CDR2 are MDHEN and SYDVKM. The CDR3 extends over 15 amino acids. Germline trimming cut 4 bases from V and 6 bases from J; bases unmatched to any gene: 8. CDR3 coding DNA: TGTGCCAGCAGTTCATCCGGGACAGGGGACGCTGAAGCTTTCTTT. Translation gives CASSSSGTGDAEAFF.

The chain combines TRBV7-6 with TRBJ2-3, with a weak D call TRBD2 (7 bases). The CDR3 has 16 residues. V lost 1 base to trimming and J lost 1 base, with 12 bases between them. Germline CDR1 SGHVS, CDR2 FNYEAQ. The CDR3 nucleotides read TGTGCCAGCAGCTTAGGTCGAGGGGGGGGCACAGATACGCAGTATTTT. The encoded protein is CASSLGRGGGTDTQYF.

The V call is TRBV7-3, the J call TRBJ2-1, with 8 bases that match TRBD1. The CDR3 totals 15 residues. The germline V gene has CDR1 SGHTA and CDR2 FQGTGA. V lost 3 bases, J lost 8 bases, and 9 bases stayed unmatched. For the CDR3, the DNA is TGTGCCAGCAGCTTCGAGGACAGGGTCGTGGATGAGCAGTTCTTC. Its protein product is CASSFEDRVVDEQFF. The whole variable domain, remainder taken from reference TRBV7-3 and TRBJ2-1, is GAGVSQTPSNKVTEKGKYVELRCDPISGHTALYWYRQSLGQGPEFLIYFQGTGAADDSGLPNDRFFAVRPEGSVSTLKIQRTERGDSAVYLCASSFEDRVVDEQFFGPGTRLTVL.

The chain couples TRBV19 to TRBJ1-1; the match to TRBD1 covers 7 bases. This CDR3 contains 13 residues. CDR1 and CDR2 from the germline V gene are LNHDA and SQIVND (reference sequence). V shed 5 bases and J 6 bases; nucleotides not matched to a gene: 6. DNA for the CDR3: TGTGCCAGTAGTCCGCGGACAGGAGCTGAAGCTTTCTTT. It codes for CASSPRTGAEAFF.

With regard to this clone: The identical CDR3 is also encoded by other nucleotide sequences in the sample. As DNA, the CDR3 is TGTGCCAGCAGTTTGACAGGGTCCTACGAGCAGTACTTC. This codes for CASSLTGSYEQYF. The V and J genes are TRBV27 and TRBJ2-7; the match to TRBD1 covers 7 bases. Germline lookup yields CDR1 MNHEY and CDR2 SMNVEV (reference sequence). The CDR3 totals 13 residues. Losses at the gene ends were 3 bases for V and 1 base for J; bases not matched to a gene: 0.

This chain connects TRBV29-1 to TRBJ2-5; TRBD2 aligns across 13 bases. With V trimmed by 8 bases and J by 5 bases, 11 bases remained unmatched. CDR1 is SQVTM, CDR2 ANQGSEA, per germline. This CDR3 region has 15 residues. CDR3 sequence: CSLARTSGSGETQYF. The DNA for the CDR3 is TGCAGCTTGGCCCGGACTAGCGGGAGCGGGGAGACCCAGTACTTC.

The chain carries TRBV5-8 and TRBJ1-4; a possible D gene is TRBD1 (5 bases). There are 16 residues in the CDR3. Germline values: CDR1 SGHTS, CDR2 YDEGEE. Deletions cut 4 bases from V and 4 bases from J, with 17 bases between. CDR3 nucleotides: TGTGCCAGCAGCCCGGGACTAGCGCCTAGTAATGAAAAACTGTTTTTT. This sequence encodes CASSPGLAPSNEKLFF.

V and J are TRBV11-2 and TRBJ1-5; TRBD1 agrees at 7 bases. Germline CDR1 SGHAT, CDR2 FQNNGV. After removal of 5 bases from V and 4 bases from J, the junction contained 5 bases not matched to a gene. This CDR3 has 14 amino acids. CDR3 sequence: CASSTGQSNQPQHF. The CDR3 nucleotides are TGTGCCAGCAGCACGGGACAGTCTAATCAGCCCCAGCATTTT.

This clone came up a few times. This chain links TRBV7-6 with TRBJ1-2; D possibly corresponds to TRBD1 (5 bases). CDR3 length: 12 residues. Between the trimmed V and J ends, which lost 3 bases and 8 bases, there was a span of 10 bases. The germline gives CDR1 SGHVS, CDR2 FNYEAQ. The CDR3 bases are TGTGCCAGCAGCTTTCAGGGTTACGGCTACACCTTC. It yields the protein CASSFQGYGYTF.

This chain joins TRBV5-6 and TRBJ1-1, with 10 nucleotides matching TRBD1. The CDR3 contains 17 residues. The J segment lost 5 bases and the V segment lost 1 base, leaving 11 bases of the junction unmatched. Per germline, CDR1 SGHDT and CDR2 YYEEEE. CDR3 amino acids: CASSLRVRQGARTEAFF. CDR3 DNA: TGTGCCAGCAGCTTGCGCGTTAGACAGGGGGCGAGAACTGAAGCTTTCTTT.

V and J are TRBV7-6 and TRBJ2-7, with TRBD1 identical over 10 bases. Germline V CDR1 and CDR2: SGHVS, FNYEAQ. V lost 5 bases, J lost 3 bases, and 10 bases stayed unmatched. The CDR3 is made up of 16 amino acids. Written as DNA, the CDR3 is TGTGCCAGCAGCGCGGTGGGGACAGGGGATAGCTACGAGCAGTACTTC. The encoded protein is CASSAVGTGDSYEQYF.

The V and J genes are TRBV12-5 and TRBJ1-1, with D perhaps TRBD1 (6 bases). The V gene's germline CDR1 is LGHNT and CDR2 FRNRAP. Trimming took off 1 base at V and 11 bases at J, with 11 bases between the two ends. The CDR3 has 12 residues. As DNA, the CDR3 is TGTGCTAGTGGTTTGGACGGGACACCGGCTTTCTTT. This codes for CASGLDGTPAFF.

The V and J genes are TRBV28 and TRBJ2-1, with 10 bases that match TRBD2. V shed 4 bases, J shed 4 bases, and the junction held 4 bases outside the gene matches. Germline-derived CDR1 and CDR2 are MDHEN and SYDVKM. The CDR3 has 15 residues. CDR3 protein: CASSYGLAVYNEQFF. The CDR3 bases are TGTGCCAGCAGTTACGGACTAGCGGTTTACAATGAGCAGTTCTTC. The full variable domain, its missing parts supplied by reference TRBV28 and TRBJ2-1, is DVKVTQSSRYLVKRTGEKVFLECVQDMDHENMFWYRQDPGLGLRLIYFSYDVKMKEKGDIPEGYSVSREKKERFSLILESASTNQTSMYLCASSYGLAVYNEQFFGPGTRLTVL.

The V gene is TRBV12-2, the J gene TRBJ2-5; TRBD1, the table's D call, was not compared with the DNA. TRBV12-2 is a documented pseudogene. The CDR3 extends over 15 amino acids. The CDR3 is CASRLELTGTKTQYF. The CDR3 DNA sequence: TGTGCAAGTCGCTTAGAGCTGACAGGTACAAAGACCCAGTACTTC.

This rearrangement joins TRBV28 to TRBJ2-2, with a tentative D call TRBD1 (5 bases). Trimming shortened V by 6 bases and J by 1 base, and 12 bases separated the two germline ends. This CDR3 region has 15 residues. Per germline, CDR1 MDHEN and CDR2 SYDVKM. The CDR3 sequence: CASSSTGQNTGELFF. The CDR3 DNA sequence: TGTGCCAGCAGCTCAACCGGACAGAACACCGGGGAGCTGTTTTTT.

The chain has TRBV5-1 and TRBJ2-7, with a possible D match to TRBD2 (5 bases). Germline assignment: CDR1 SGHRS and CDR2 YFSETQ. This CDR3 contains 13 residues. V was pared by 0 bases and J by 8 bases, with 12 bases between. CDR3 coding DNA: TGCGCCAGCAGCTTGGAAGCGGCCGGTCAGCAGTACTTC. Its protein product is CASSLEAAGQQYF.